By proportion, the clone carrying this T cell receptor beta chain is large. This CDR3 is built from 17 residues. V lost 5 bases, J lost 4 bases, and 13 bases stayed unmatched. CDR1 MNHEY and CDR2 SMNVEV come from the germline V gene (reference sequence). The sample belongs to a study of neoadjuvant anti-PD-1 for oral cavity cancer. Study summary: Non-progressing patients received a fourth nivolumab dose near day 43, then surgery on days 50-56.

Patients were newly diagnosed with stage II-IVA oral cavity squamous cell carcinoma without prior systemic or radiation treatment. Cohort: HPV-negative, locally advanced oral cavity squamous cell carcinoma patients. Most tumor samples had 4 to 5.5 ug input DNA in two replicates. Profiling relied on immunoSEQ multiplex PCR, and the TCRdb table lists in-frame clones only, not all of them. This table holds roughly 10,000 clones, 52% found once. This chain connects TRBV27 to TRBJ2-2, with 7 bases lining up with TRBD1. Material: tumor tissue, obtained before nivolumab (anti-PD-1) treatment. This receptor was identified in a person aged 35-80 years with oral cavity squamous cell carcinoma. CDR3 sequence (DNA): TGTGCCAGCAGTCCCCGCCCAGGGACAGTTAGCACCGGGGAGCTGTTTTTT. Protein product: CASSPRPGTVSTGELFF.